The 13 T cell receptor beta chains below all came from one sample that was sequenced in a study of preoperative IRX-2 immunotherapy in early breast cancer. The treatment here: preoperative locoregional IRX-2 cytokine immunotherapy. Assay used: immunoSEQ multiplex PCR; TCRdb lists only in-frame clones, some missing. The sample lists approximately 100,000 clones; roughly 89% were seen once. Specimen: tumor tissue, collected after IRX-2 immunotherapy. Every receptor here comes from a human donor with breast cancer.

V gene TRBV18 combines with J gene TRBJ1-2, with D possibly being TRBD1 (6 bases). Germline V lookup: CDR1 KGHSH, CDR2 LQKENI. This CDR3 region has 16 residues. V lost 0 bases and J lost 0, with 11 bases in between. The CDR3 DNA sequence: TGTGCCAGCTCACCACCGAGGACAGCTTCTAACTATGGCTACACCTTC. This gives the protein CASSPPRTASNYGYTF.

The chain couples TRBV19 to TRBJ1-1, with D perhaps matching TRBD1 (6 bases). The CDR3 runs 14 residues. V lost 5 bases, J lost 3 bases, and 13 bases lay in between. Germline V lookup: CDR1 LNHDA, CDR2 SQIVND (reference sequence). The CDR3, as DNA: TGTGCCAGTAGTGACAGGATATGGGACACTGAAGCTTTCTTT. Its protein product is CASSDRIWDTEAFF.

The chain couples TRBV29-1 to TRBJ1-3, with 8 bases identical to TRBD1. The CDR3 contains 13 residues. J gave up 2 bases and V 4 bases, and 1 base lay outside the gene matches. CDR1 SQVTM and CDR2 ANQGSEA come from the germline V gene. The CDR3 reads CSVGTGTGNTIYF. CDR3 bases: TGCAGCGTTGGGACAGGGACTGGAAACACCATATATTTT.

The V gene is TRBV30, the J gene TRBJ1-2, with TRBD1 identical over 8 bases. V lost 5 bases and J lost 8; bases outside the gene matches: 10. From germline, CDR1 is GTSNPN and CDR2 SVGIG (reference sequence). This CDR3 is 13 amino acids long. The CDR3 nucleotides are TGTGCCTGGGTGACAGGGGCGGATAGGGGCTACACCTTC. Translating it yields CAWVTGADRGYTF.

CDR3 DNA: TGTGCCAGCGAAGTAGCGGGGACTTATGAGCAGTTCTTC. Amino acids: CASEVAGTYEQFF. The chain links TRBV2 to TRBJ2-1; 8 bases map to TRBD2. After removal of 8 bases from V and 8 bases from J, the junction contained 8 bases not matched to a gene. The CDR3 has 13 residues. Looked up from germline, CDR1 is SNHLY and CDR2 is FYNNEI.

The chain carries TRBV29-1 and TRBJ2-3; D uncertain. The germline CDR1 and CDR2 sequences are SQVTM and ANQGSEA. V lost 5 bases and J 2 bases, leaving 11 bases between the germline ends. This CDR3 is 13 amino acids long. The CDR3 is CSVKGTNTDTQYF. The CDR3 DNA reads TGCAGCGTTAAGGGTACTAACACAGATACGCAGTATTTT.

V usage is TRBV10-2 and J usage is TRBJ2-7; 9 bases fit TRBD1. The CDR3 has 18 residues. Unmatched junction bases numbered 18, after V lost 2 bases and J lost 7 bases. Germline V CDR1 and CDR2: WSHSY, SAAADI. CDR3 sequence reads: CASSEPPPGGQGVGEQYF. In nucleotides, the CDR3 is TGCGCCAGCAGTGAGCCACCACCGGGGGGACAGGGTGTCGGAGAGCAGTACTTC.

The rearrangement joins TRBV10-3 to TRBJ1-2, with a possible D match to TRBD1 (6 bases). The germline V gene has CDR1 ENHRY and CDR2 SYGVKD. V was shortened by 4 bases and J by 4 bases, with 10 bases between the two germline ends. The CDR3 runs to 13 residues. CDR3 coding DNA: TGTGCCATCAGTGGTACAGGGACCTATGGCTACACCTTC. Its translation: CAISGTGTYGYTF.

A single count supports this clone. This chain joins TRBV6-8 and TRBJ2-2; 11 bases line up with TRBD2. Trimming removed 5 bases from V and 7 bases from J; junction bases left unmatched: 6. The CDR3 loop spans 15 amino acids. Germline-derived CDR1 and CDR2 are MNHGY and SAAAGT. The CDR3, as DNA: TGTGCCAGCAGTACCGGGACTAGCGGCATCGGGGAGCTGTTTTTT. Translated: CASSTGTSGIGELFF.

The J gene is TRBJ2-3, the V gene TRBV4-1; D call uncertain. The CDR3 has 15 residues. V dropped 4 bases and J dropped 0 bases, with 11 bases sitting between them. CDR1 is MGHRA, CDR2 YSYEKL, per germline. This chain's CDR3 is CASSRQGTSTDTQYF. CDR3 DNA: TGCGCCAGCAGCCGACAAGGCACTAGCACAGATACGCAGTATTTT.

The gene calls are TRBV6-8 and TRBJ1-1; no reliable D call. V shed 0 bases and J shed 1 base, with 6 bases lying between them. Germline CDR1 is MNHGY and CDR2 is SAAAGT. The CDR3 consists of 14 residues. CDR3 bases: TGTGCCAGCAGTTACTCAAGAGGGAACACTGAAGCTTTCTTT. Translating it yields CASSYSRGNTEAFF.

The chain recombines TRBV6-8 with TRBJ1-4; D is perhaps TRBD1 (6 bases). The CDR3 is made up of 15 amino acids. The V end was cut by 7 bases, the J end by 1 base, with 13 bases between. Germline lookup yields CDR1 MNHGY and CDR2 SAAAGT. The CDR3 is CASNQGYRTNEKLFF. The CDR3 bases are TGTGCCAGCAATCAGGGGTATAGAACTAATGAAAAACTGTTTTTT.

DNA for the CDR3: TGCGCCAGCAGACCCGGGACAGGAAGAGAAAAACTGTTTTTT. Its protein is CASRPGTGREKLFF. The chain is built from TRBV5-1 and TRBJ1-4; 8 bases agree with TRBD1. Unmatched junction bases numbered 8, after V lost 5 bases and J lost 8 bases. Germline CDR1 is SGHRS and CDR2 is YFSETQ. CDR3 length: 14 amino acids.